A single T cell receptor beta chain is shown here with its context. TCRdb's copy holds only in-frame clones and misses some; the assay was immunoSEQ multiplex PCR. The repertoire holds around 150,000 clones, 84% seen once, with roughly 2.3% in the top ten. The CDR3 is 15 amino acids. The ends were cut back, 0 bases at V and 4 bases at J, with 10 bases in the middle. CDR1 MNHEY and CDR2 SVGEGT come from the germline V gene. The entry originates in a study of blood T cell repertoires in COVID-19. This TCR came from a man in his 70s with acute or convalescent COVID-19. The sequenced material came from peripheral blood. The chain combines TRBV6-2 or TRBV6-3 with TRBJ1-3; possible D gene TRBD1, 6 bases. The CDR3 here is CASSYSTDSGNTIYF. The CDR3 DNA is TGTGCCAGCAGTTACTCGACGGACAGCGGAAACACCATATATTTT.